This is a list of T cell receptor beta chains from one sample in a study of identical twins. In TCRdb, the 5' RACE reads were re-called with MiXCR into one record per CDR3 protein. The data show some 190,000 distinct CDR3 sequences, roughly 15% seen once. The same data also went into a second study, on T cells expressing NK-cell markers.

The sample was CD8+ T cells sorted from blood. Receptors were obtained from a woman under 30 in good health. Each CDR3 is given with its conserved first and last residue. Fields, in order: V gene, J gene, D gene, clone size, CDR3 DNA, CDR3 protein. D genes are given only for firm matches. Some rows mark clone size as missing; the rest say once, few, many or name a class of expanded clone.

v_call: TRBV12-3/TRBV12-4
j_call: TRBJ2-1
d_call: -
clone_size: -
cdr3_nt: TGTGCCAGCAGTTCCTTTGAGACTTGGGGCAATGAGCAGTTCTTC
cdr3_aa: CASSSFETWGNEQFF

v_call: TRBV29-1
j_call: TRBJ2-1
d_call: -
clone_size: -
cdr3_nt: TGCAGCGTTGAAGGACGAGGGGCCTCGTTCTTC
cdr3_aa: CSVEGRGASFF

v_call: TRBV4-2
j_call: TRBJ2-7
d_call: TRBD2
clone_size: -
cdr3_nt: TGTGCCAGCAGCCAAGACGGCCCAGCGGGAGTTCACGAGCAGTACTTC
cdr3_aa: CASSQDGPAGVHEQYF

v_call: TRBV13
j_call: TRBJ2-1
d_call: -
clone_size: many
cdr3_nt: TGTGCCAGCAGCACCTTAGCGGCCAATGAGCAGTTCTTC
cdr3_aa: CASSTLAANEQFF

v_call: TRBV12-3/TRBV12-4
j_call: TRBJ2-1
d_call: -
clone_size: many
cdr3_nt: TGTGCCAGCAGTTTGAAGCCGGTCGATGAGCAGTTCTTC
cdr3_aa: CASSLKPVDEQFF

v_call: TRBV11-2
j_call: TRBJ2-3
d_call: TRBD2
clone_size: few
cdr3_nt: TGTGCCAGCAGCTTAGATCATAGACTAGCGGGAGGAGGGTCAGATACGCAGTATTTT
cdr3_aa: CASSLDHRLAGGGSDTQYF

v_call: TRBV5-1
j_call: TRBJ2-1
d_call: -
clone_size: few
cdr3_nt: TGCGCCAGCAACTGGGGCCGCCCCTTCGCTGAGCAGTTCTTC
cdr3_aa: CASNWGRPFAEQFF

v_call: TRBV5-6
j_call: TRBJ1-2
d_call: -
clone_size: -
cdr3_nt: TGTGCCAGCAGCTTGGCGACCGCGAACTATGGCTACACCTTC
cdr3_aa: CASSLATANYGYTF

v_call: TRBV11-2
j_call: TRBJ2-1
d_call: -
clone_size: few
cdr3_nt: TGTGCCACCACGGGGGGCATTAGTTACAATGAGCAGTTCTTC
cdr3_aa: CATTGGISYNEQFF

v_call: TRBV6-1
j_call: TRBJ2-2
d_call: -
clone_size: few
cdr3_nt: TGTGCCAGCACTACGGGTAGGAACACCGGGGAGCTGTTTTTT
cdr3_aa: CASTTGRNTGELFF

v_call: TRBV20-1
j_call: TRBJ2-3
d_call: TRBD2
clone_size: -
cdr3_nt: TGCAGTGCGCTCCTCACGGGACTAGCAGGCATTGATACGCAGTATTTT
cdr3_aa: CSALLTGLAGIDTQYF

v_call: TRBV27
j_call: TRBJ2-1
d_call: TRBD1
clone_size: -
cdr3_nt: TGTGCCAGCAGTTTCCTGACAGGGACAGGGGCCAATGAGCAGTTCTTC
cdr3_aa: CASSFLTGTGANEQFF

v_call: TRBV7-9
j_call: TRBJ1-1
d_call: -
clone_size: -
cdr3_nt: TGTGCCAGCAGCTTAGTGGGGGTTCCTGAAGCTTTCTTT
cdr3_aa: CASSLVGVPEAFF

v_call: TRBV5-6
j_call: TRBJ2-7
d_call: TRBD1
clone_size: few
cdr3_nt: TGTGCCAGCAGTTCGGGACAGAGCTACGAGCAGTACTTC
cdr3_aa: CASSSGQSYEQYF

v_call: TRBV20-1
j_call: TRBJ2-1
d_call: -
clone_size: few
cdr3_nt: TGCAGTGCTAGATATGTCAATGAGCAGTTCTTC
cdr3_aa: CSARYVNEQFF

v_call: TRBV6-2/TRBV6-3
j_call: TRBJ1-2
d_call: TRBD1
clone_size: -
cdr3_nt: TGTGCCAGCAGCCCTGGGACAGGGCTACCGCCCGGCTACACCTTC
cdr3_aa: CASSPGTGLPPGYTF

v_call: TRBV7-2
j_call: TRBJ2-2
d_call: TRBD2
clone_size: -
cdr3_nt: TGTGCCAGCAGCTCATCCCCTAGCGGGGGGAACACCGGGGAGCTGTTTTTT
cdr3_aa: CASSSSPSGGNTGELFF

v_call: TRBV7-7
j_call: TRBJ2-2
d_call: TRBD2
clone_size: few
cdr3_nt: TGTGCCAGCAGCATTTCTAGCGGGCACACCGGGGAGCTGTTTTTT
cdr3_aa: CASSISSGHTGELFF

v_call: TRBV12-5
j_call: TRBJ2-1
d_call: -
clone_size: few
cdr3_nt: TGTGCTAGTGGTCACGGGGTTGAGCAGTTCTTC
cdr3_aa: CASGHGVEQFF

v_call: TRBV4-3
j_call: TRBJ2-5
d_call: -
clone_size: few
cdr3_nt: TGCGCCAGCAGCCAGCTAGGGATCTCGGGGACCCAGTACTTC
cdr3_aa: CASSQLGISGTQYF

v_call: TRBV15
j_call: TRBJ1-5
d_call: -
clone_size: many
cdr3_nt: TGTGCCACCAGCAGAGTGGGGGGAAATCAGCCCCAGCATTTT
cdr3_aa: CATSRVGGNQPQHF